These T cell receptor beta chains were read from a single sample in a study of naive and memory T cell subsets. From the UMI-ligation and nested PCR reads, TCRdb called clonotypes with MiXCR, one entry per CDR3 protein. Of roughly 99,000 distinct CDR3 sequences listed, approximately 11% were seen once; the top ten hold just over 0.13%. Sequenced input: naive CD4+ T cells from blood. The receptors were gathered from a human donor in good health. CDR3s include the opening cysteine and the closing phenylalanine or tryptophan. A row's size may be missing; if present it is once, few, many or a size class.

v_call,clone_size,cdr3_aa
TRBV12-3/TRBV12-4,many,CASSLAVNPSGKTYNEQFF
TRBV4-2,many,CASSQTPGQGAGEQFF
TRBV7-2,NA,CASSLGGFTEAFF
TRBV3-1,NA,CASSQLATEAFF
TRBV2,NA,CAIDRDRGAEQFF
TRBV7-9,NA,CASSPLHGTYEQYF
TRBV6-2/TRBV6-3,NA,CASSLDRLNTGELFF
TRBV3-1,many,CASSQEGRGLGETQYF
TRBV12-3/TRBV12-4,NA,CASSAPVRSYNEQFF
TRBV3-1,few,CASRTGTNQETQYF
TRBV3-1,many,CASSQGRTDTQYF
TRBV4-1,NA,CASSQVVAYYGYTF
TRBV19,NA,CASSMLAGVTDTQYF
TRBV6-6,NA,CASSLSDGYTF
TRBV11-2,many,CASRSPGTGSREQYF
TRBV4-2,few,CASSQEAGTSVYNEQFF
TRBV7-8,NA,CASSLVEGTEAFF
TRBV3-1,few,CASSRSGGGHNEQFF
TRBV3-1,NA,CASSLPGRETQYF
TRBV27,few,CASRPRQAQNSPLHF
TRBV15,many,CATSRDSGSSYEQYF
TRBV6-2/TRBV6-3,NA,CASSHNRGGNQPQHF
TRBV20-1,NA,CSARDVGRVYDEQYF
TRBV29-1,NA,CSVDGTGKSYEQYF
TRBV7-2,few,CASSLGGGGAGTSYEQYF
TRBV12-3/TRBV12-4,NA,CASSLSQNQETQYF
TRBV5-1,NA,CASSLEKSTDTQYF